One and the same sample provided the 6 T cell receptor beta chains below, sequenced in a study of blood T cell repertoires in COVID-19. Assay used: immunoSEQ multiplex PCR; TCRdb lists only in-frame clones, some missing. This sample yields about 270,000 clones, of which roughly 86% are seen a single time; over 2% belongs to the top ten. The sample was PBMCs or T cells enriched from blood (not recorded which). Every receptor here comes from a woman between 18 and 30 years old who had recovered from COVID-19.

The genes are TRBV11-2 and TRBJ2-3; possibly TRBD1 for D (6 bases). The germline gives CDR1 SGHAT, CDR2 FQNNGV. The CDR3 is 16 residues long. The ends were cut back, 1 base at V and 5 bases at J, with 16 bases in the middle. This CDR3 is CASSLAPGTSGDTQYF. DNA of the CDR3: TGTGCCAGCAGCTTAGCCCCCGGGACATCAGGAGATACGCAGTATTTT.

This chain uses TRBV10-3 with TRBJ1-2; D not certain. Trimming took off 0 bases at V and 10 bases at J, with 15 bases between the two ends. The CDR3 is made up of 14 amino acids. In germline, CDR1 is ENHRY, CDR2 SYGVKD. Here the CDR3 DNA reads TGTGCCATCAGTGAGTCAGGTCAGGTCGGTAACTACACCTTC. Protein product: CAISESGQVGNYTF.

Here the CDR3 DNA reads TGTGCCAGTAGTATAGAAGGGCAGGGCATCAACGAGCAGTACTTC. Its translation: CASSIEGQGINEQYF. The chain is built from TRBV19 and TRBJ2-7; D perhaps matches TRBD1 (5 bases). The V end was cut by 0 bases, the J end by 5 bases, with 14 bases between. Germline lookup yields CDR1 LNHDA and CDR2 SQIVND (reference sequence). There are 15 residues in the CDR3. Combining the CDR3 with reference TRBV19 and TRBJ2-7 gives the whole variable domain DGGITQSPKYLFRKEGQNVTLSCEQNLNHDAMYWYRQDPGQGLRLIYYSQIVNDFQKGDIAEGYSVSREKKESFPLTVTSAQKNPTAFYLCASSIEGQGINEQYFGPGTRLTVT.

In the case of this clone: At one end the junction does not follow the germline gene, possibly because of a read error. Written as DNA, the CDR3 is TGTGCCAGCAGCTTGTCCCGGGACTCCCACAATGAGCAGTTCTTC. This encodes CASSLSRDSHNEQFF. The chain has TRBV7-3 and TRBJ2-1; a weak D match, TRBD2 (6 bases). This CDR3 has 15 amino acids. In germline, CDR1 is SGHTA, CDR2 FQGTGA.

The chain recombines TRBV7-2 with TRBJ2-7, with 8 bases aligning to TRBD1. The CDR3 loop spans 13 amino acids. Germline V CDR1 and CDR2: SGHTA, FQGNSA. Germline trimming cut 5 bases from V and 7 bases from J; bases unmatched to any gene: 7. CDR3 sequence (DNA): TGTGCCAGCAGCCCGGACAGGGCGAGGGAGCAGTACTTC. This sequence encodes CASSPDRAREQYF.

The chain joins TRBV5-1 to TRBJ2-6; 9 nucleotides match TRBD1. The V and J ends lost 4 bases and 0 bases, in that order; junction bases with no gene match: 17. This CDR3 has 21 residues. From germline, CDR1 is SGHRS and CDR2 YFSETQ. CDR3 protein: CASSPPEVYRGPTSGANVLTF. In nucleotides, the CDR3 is TGCGCCAGCAGCCCGCCGGAGGTTTACAGGGGGCCTACCTCTGGGGCCAACGTCCTGACTTTC.